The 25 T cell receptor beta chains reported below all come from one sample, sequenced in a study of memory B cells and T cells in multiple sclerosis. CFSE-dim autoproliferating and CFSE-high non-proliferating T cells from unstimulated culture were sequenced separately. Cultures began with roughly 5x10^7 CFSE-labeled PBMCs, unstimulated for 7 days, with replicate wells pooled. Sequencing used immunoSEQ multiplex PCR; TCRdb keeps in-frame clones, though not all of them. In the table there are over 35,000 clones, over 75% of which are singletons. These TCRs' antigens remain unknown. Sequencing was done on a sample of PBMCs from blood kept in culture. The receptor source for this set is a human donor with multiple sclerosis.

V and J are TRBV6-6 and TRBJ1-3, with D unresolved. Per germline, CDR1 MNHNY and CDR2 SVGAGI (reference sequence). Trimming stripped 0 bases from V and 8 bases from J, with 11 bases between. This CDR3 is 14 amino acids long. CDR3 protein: CASSYSGAGYTIYF. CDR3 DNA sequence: TGTGCCAGCAGTTACTCGGGTGCAGGCTACACCATATATTTT.

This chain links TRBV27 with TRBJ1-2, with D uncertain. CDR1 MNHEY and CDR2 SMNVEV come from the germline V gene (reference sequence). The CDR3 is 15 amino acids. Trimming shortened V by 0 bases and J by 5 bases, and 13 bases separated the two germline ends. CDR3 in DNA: TGTGCCAGCAGTTTATCGGGCAGGCGGTGGTATGGCTACACCTTC. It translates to CASSLSGRRWYGYTF.

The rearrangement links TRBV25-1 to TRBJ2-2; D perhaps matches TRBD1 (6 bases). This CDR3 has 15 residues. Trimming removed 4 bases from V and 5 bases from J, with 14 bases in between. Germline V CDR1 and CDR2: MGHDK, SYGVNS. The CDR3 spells CASSVYRANTGELFF. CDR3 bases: TGTGCCAGCAGTGTGTACAGGGCCAATACCGGGGAGCTGTTTTTT.

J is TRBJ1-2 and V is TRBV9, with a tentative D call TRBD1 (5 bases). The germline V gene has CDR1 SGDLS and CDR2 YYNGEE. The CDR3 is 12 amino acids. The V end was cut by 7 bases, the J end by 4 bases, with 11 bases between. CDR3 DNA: TGTGCCAGCGGGGCGCAGGCCTATGGCTACACCTTC. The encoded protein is CASGAQAYGYTF.

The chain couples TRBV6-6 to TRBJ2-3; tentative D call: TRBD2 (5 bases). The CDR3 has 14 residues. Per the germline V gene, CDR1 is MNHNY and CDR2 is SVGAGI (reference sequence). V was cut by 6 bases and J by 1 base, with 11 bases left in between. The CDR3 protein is CASRPRGGTDTQYF. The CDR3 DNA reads TGTGCCAGCAGGCCACGGGGAGGCACAGATACGCAGTATTTT.

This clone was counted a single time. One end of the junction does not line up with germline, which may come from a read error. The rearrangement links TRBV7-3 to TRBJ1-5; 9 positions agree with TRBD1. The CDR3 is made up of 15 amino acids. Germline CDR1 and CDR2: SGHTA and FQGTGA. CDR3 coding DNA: TGTGCCAGCAGCCTAACAGGGGGCGGCAATCAGCCCCAGCATTTT. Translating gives CASSLTGGGNQPQHF.

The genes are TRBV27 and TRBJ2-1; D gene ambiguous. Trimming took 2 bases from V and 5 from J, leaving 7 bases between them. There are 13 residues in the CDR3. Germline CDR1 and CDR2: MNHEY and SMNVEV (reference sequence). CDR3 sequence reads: CASSLRQNNEQFF. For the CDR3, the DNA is TGTGCCAGCAGTTTACGGCAGAACAATGAGCAGTTCTTC.

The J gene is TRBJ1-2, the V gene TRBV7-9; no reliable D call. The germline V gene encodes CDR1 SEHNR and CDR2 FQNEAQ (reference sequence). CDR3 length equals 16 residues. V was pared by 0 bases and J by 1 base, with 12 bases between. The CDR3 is CASSLALSEDNYGYTF. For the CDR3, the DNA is TGTGCCAGCAGCTTAGCGCTATCGGAAGATAACTATGGCTACACCTTC.

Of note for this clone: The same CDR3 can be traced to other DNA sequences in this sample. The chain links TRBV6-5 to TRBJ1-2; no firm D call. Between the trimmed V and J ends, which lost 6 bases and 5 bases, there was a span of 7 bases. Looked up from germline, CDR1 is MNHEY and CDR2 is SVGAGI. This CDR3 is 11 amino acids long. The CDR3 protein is CASRTVYGYTF. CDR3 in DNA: TGTGCCAGCAGGACGGTTTATGGCTACACCTTC.

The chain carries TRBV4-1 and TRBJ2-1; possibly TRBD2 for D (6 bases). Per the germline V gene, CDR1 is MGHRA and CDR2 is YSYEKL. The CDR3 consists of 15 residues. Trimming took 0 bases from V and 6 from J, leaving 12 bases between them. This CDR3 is CASSQDYSGSNEQFF. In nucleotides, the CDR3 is TGCGCCAGCAGCCAAGATTATAGCGGAAGCAATGAGCAGTTCTTC.

The chain's CDR3 is CASTRAGFPDTQYF. CDR3 bases: TGTGCCAGCACCCGGGCAGGGTTCCCAGATACGCAGTATTTT. The chain couples TRBV27 to TRBJ2-3; D might be TRBD1 (5 bases). The germline CDR1 and CDR2 sequences are MNHEY and SMNVEV (reference sequence). V lost 7 bases and J 4 bases, leaving 15 bases between the germline ends. CDR3 size: 14 residues.

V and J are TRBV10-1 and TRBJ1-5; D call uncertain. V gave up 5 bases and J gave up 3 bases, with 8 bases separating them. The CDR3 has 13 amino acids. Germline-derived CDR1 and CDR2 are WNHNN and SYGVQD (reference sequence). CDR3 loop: CASSMQTNQPQHF. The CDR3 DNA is TGCGCCAGCAGTATGCAGACCAATCAGCCCCAGCATTTT.

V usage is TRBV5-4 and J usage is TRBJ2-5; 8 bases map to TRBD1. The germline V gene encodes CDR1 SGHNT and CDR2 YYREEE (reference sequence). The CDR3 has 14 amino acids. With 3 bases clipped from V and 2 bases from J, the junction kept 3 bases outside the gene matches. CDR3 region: CASSWTGRQETQYF. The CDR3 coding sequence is TGTGCCAGCAGCTGGACAGGGAGGCAAGAGACCCAGTACTTC. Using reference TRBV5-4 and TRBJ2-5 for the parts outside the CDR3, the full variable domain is ETGVTQSPTHLIKTRGQQVTLRCSSQSGHNTVSWYQQALGQGPQFIFQYYREEENGRGNFPPRFSGLQFPNYSSELNVNALELDDSALYLCASSWTGRQETQYFGPGTRLLVL.

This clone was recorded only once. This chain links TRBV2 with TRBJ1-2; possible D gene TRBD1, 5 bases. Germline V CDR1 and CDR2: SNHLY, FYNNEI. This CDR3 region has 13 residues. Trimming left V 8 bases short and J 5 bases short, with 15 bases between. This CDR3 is CASRPGGNYGYTF. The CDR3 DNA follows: TGTGCCAGCCGCCCGGGGGGGAATTATGGCTACACCTTC.

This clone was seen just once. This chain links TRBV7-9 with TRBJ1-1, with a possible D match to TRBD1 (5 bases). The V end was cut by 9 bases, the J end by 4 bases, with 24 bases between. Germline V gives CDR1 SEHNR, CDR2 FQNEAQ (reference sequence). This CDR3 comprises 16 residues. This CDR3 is CASHKIGEGRGTEAFF. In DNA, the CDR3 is TGTGCCAGTCATAAAATCGGGGAGGGACGAGGCACTGAAGCTTTCTTT.

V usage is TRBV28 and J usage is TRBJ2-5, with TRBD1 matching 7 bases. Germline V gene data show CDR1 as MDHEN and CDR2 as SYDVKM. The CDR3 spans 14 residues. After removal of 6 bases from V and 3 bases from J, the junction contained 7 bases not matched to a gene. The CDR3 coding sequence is TGTGCCAGCAGCGAGACAGGGTATGAAGAGACCCAGTACTTC. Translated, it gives CASSETGYEETQYF.

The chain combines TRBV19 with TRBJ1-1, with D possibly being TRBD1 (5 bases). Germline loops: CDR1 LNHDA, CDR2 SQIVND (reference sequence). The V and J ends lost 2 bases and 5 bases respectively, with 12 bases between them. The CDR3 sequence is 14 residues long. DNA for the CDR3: TGTGCCAGTAGTATAACAGGAGCAGGAACTGAAGCTTTCTTT. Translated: CASSITGAGTEAFF.

CDR3 nucleotides: TGCGCCAGCAGCCAAGATGGAGCCCTTAGGGATACGCAGTATTTT. Protein: CASSQDGALRDTQYF. V and J are TRBV4-1 and TRBJ2-3, with D unclear. Germline V CDR1 and CDR2: MGHRA, YSYEKL. V was trimmed by 0 bases and J by 6 bases, leaving 13 bases between them. CDR3 length equals 15 residues.

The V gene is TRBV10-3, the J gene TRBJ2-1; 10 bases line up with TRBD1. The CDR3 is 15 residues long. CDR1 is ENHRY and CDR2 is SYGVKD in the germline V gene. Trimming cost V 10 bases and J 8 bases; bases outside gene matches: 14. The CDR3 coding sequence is TGTGCCACTAAAGGAGTCGGGACAGGGGAGTATGAGCAGTTCTTC. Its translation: CATKGVGTGEYEQFF.

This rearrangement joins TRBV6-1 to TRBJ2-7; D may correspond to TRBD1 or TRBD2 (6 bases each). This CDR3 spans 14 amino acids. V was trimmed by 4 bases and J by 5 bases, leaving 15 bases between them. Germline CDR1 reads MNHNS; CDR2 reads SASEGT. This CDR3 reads CASSGRGGLDEQYF. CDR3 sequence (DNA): TGTGCCAGCAGTGGGCGAGGGGGGCTGGACGAGCAGTACTTC.

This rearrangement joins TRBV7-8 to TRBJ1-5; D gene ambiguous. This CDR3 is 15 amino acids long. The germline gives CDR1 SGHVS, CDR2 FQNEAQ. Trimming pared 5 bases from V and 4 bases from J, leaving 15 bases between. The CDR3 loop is CASSAPRSGNQPQHF. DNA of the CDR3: TGTGCCAGCAGCGCCCCGCGGAGTGGGAATCAGCCCCAGCATTTT.

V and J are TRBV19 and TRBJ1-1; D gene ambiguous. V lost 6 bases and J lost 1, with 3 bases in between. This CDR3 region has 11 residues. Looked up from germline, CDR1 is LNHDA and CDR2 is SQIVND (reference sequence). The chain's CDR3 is CASRKNTEAFF. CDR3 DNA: TGTGCCAGTAGAAAGAACACTGAAGCTTTCTTT.

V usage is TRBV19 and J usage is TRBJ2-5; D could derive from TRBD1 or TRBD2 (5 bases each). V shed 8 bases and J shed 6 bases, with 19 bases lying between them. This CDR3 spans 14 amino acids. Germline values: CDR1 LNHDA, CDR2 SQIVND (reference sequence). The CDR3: CASGPGPRTKTQYF. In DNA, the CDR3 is TGTGCCAGTGGACCGGGACCCCGGACGAAGACCCAGTACTTC.

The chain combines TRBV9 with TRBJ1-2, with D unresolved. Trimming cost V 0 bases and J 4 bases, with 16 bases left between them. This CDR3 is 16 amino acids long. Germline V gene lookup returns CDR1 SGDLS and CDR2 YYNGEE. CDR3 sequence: CASSVGMGIAPYGYTF. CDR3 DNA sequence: TGTGCCAGCAGCGTAGGGATGGGAATCGCCCCCTATGGCTACACCTTC.

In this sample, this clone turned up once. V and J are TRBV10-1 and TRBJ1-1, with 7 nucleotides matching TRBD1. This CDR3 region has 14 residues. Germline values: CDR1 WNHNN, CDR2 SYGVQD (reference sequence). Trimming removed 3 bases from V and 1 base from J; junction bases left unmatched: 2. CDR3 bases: TGCGCCAGCAGTGATCGACAGGGGAACACTGAAGCTTTCTTT. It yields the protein CASSDRQGNTEAFF.